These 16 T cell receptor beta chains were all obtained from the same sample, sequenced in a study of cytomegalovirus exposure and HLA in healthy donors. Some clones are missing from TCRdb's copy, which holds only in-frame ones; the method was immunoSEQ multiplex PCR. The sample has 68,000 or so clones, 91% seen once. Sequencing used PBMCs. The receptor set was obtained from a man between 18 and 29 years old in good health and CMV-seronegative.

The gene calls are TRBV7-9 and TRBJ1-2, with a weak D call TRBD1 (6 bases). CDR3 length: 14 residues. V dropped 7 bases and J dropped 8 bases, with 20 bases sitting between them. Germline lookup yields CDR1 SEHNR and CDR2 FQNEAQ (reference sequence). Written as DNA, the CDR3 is TGTGCCAGCATGGGCGCGCGGGGGCCTGGCGGCTACACCTTC. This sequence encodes CASMGARGPGGYTF.

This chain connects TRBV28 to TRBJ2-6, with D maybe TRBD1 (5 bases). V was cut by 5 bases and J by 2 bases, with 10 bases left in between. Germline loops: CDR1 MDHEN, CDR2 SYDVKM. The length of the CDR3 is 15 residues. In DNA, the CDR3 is TGTGCCAGCAGTACCGCAGGGACTGGGGCCAACGTCCTGACTTTC. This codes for CASSTAGTGANVLTF.

Here the CDR3 DNA reads TGTGCCACCAGCAGAGGCGGGACAGCCTCCTACGAGCAGTACTTC. Its translation is CATSRGGTASYEQYF. The chain couples TRBV15 to TRBJ2-7, with a tentative D call TRBD1 (7 bases). Germline V CDR1 and CDR2: LNHNV, YYDKDF (reference sequence). The CDR3 covers 15 residues. V dropped 1 base and J dropped 0 bases, with 10 bases sitting between them. Full variable domain (missing parts from reference TRBV15 and TRBJ2-7): DAMVIQNPRYQVTQFGKPVTLSCSQTLNHNVMYWYQQKSSQAPKLLFHYYDKDFNNEADTPDNFQSRRPNTSFCFLDIRSPGLGDTAMYLCATSRGGTASYEQYFGPGTRLTVT.

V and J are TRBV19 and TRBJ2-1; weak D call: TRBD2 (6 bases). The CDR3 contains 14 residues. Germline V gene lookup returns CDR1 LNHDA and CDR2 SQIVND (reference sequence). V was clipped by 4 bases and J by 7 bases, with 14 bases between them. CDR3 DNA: TGTGCCAGTAGTAAGCTGCGCGGGACTAATGAGCAGTTCTTC. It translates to CASSKLRGTNEQFF.

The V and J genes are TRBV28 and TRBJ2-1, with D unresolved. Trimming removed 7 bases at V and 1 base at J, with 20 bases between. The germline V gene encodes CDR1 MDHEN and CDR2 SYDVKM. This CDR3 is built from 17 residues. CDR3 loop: CASITSFSARSYNEQFF. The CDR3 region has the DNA TGTGCCAGCATAACCAGCTTTAGTGCGAGGTCCTACAATGAGCAGTTCTTC.

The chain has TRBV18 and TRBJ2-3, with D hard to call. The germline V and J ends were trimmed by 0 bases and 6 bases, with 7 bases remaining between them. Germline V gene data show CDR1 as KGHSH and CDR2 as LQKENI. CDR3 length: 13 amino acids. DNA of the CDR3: TGTGCCAGCTCACCACCTGGTAGTGATACGCAGTATTTT. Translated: CASSPPGSDTQYF.

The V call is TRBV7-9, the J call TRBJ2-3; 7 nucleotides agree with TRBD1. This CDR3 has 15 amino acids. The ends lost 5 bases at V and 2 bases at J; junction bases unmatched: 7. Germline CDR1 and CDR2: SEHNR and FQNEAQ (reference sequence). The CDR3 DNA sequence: TGTGCCAGCAGCCGGGACAGAGATAACACAGATACGCAGTATTTT. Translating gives CASSRDRDNTDTQYF.

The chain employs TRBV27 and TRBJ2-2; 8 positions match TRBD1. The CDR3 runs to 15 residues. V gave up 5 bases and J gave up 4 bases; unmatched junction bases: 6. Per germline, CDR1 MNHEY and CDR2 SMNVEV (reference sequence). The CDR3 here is CASSLQGDITGELFF. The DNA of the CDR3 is TGTGCCAGCAGTCTACAGGGGGACATCACCGGGGAGCTGTTTTTT.

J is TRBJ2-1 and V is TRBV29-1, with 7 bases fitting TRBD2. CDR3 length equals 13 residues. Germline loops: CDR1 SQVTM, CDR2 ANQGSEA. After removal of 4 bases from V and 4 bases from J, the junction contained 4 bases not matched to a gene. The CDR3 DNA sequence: TGCAGCGTTGTTGCGGGAGTATACAATGAGCAGTTCTTC. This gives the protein CSVVAGVYNEQFF.

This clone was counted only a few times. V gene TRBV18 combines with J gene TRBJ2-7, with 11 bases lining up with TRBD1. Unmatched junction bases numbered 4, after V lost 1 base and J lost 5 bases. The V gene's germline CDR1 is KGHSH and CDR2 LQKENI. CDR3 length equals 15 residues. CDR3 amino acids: CASSPRGQGADEQYF. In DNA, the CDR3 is TGTGCCAGCTCACCACGAGGACAGGGGGCGGACGAGCAGTACTTC. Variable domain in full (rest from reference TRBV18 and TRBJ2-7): NAGVMQNPRHLVRRRGQEARLRCSPMKGHSHVYWYRQLPEEGLKFMVYLQKENIIDESGMPKERFSAEFPKEGPSILRIQQVVRGDSAAYFCASSPRGQGADEQYFGPGTRLTVT.

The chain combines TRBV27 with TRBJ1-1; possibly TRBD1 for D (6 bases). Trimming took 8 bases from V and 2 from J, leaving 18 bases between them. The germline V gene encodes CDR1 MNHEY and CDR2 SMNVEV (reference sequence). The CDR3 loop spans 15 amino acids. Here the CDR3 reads CASSSGGRRNTEAFF. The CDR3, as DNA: TGTGCCAGCTCAAGTGGGGGCCGACGTAACACTGAAGCTTTCTTT.

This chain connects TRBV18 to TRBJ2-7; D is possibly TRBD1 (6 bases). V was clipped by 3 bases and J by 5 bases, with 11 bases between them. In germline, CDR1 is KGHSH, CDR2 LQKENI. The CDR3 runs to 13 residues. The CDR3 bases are TGTGCCAGCTCACCCCAGGGGTTTGACGAGCAGTACTTC. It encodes CASSPQGFDEQYF.

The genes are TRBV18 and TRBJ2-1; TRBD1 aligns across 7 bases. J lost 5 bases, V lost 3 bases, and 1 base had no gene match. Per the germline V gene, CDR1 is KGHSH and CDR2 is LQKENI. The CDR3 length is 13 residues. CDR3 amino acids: CASSPGQDNEQFF. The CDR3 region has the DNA TGTGCCAGCTCACCCGGACAGGACAATGAGCAGTTCTTC.

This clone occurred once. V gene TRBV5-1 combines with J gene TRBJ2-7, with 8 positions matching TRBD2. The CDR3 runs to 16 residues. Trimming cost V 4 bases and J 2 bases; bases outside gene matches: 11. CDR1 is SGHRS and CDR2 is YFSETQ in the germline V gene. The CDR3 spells CASSIGDSGNPYEQYF. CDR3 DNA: TGCGCCAGCAGCATTGGGGATAGCGGGAATCCCTACGAGCAGTACTTC.

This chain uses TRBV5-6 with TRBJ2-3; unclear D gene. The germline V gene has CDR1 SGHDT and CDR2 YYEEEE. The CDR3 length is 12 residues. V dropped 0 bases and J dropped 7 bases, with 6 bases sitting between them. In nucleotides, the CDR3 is TGTGCCAGCAGCTTGGTACAACATACGCAGTATTTT. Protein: CASSLVQHTQYF. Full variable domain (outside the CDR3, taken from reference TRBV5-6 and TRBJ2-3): DAGVTQSPTHLIKTRGQQVTLRCSPKSGHDTVSWYQQALGQGPQFIFQYYEEEERQRGNFPDRFSGHQFPNYSSELNVNALLLGDSALYLCASSLVQHTQYFGPGTRLTVL.

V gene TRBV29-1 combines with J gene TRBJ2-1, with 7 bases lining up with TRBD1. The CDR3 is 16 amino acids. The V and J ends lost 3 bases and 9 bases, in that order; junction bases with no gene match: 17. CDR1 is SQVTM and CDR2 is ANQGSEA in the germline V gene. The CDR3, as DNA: TGCAGCGTTGAGCCTTTGACAGGGCATAGTGTCGCTGAGCAGTTCTTC. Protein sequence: CSVEPLTGHSVAEQFF.